This entry features one TCR beta chain sequence. The data were taken from a study of memory CD4+ T cells and cytomegalovirus serostatus. Single viable CD3+CD4+CD8-CD45RO+ cells were sorted as the memory CD4+ T cells. Sequencing used immunoSEQ multiplex PCR; TCRdb keeps in-frame clones, though not all of them. Of approximately 30,000 clones listed, around four fifths were seen once; the top ten hold about 0.65%. The sequencing input was memory CD4+ T cells from blood. This receptor was identified in an adult in good health and CMV-seronegative. Some clones in this sample may be carry-over from other donors' samples.

The CDR3 DNA reads as TGCGCCAGCAGCCAAGACATACTGAAGAACACTGAAGCTTTCTTT. Translated, it gives CASSQDILKNTEAFF. The rearrangement uses TRBV4-1 and TRBJ1-1; no clear D gene. Trimming took off 0 bases at V and 1 base at J, with 9 bases between the two ends. The V gene's germline CDR1 is MGHRA and CDR2 YSYEKL. The CDR3 sequence is 15 residues long.